This paragraph covers one TCR beta chain sequence. Time point given: newly diagnosed GD, antithyroid drugs for less than 3 months. RNA isolated from PBMCs was used to make the TCR library. The V and J ends lost 2 bases and 3 bases respectively, with 13 bases between them. The CDR3 has 15 amino acids. Germline CDR1 is MGHDK and CDR2 is SYGVNS. The data were taken from a study of regulatory T cells in long-lasting Graves disease. CDR3 regions were amplified by Arm-PCR using iRepertoire HTBI primers to build TCR beta libraries. TCRdb reprocessed the multiplex PCR reads via MiXCR and lists one record per CDR3 protein. The repertoire holds about 620,000 distinct CDR3 sequences, with roughly 15% as singletons. These records were also assigned to another study, of T cells in Graves' hyperthyroidism and ophthalmopathy.

The genes are TRBV25-1 and TRBJ2-5; a weak D match, TRBD1 (6 bases). The TCR comes from a woman between 25 and 40 years old with Graves disease. The material was peripheral blood mononuclear cells (PBMCs), obtained at new diagnosis, from a patient treated with antithyroid drugs. The CDR3 bases are TGTGCCAGCAGTGAACGAGGGACATTAGAAGAGACCCAGTACTTC. Its translation: CASSERGTLEETQYF. The full variable domain, its missing parts supplied by reference TRBV25-1 and TRBJ2-5, is EADIYQTPRYLVIGTGKKITLECSQTMGHDKMYWYQQDPGMELHLIHYSYGVNSTEKGDLSSESTVSRIRTEHFPLTLESARPSHTSQYLCASSERGTLEETQYFGPGTRLLVL.